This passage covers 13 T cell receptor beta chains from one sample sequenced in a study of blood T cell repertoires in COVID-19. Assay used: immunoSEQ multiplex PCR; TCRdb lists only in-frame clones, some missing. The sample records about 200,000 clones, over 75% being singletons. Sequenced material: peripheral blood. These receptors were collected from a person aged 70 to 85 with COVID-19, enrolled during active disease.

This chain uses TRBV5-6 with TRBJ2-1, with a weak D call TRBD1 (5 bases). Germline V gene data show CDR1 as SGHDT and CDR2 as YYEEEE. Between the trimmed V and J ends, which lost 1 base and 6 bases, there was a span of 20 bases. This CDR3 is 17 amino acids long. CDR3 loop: CASSLQRAGPQGNEQFF. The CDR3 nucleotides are TGTGCCAGCAGCTTGCAACGTGCAGGGCCGCAGGGCAATGAGCAGTTCTTC.

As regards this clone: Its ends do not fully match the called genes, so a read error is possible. The CDR3 region has the DNA TGTGCCAGCAGCGTAAATGGTGAGGCGAATCGGCCCCAGCATTTT. Translating it yields CASSVNGEANRPQHF. The chain links TRBV9 to TRBJ1-5, with D hard to call. This CDR3 is 15 amino acids long. Per germline, CDR1 SGDLS and CDR2 YYNGEE.

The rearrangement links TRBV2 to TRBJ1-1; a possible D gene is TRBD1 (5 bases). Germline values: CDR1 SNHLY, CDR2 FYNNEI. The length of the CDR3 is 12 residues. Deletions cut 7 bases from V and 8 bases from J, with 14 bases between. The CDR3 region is CASTREGSEAFF. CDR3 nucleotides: TGTGCCAGCACCAGGGAGGGCTCCGAAGCTTTCTTT.

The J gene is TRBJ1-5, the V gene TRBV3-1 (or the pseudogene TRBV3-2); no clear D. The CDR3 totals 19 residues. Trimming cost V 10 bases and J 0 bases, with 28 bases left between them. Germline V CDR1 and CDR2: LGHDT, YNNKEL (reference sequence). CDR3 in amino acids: CATPPGESEPPYSNQPQHF. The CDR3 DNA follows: TGTGCCACCCCCCCCGGTGAGTCCGAACCACCTTATAGCAATCAGCCCCAGCATTTT.

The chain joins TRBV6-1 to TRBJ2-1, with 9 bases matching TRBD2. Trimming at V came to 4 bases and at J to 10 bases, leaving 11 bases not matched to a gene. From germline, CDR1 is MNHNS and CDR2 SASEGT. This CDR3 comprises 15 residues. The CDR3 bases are TGTGCCAGCAGTGGAGCGGGAGGCCCGCTCGTGGAGCAGTTCTTC. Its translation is CASSGAGGPLVEQFF.

The CDR3 nucleotides read TGTGCCAGCAGCGGGGGGGACAGGGGTTTCTACGAGCAGTACTTC. The encoded protein is CASSGGDRGFYEQYF. V and J are TRBV11-2 and TRBJ2-7, with 10 bases aligning to TRBD1. Germline V CDR1 and CDR2: SGHAT, FQNNGV. This CDR3 spans 15 amino acids. V was clipped by 5 bases and J by 3 bases; unmatched bases: 7.

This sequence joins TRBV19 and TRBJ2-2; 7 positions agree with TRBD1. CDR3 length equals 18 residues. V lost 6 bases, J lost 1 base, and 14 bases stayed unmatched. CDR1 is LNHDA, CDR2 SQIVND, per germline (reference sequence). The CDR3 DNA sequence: TGTGCCAGTAGCATTAGGGCATTAACAGGGGTGAACACCGGGGAGCTGTTTTTT. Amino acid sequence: CASSIRALTGVNTGELFF.

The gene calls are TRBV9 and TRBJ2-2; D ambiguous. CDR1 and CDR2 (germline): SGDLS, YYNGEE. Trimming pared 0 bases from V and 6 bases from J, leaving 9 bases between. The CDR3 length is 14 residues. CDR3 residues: CASSVAYRSGELFF. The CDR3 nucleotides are TGTGCCAGCAGCGTAGCTTACCGGTCCGGGGAGCTGTTTTTT.

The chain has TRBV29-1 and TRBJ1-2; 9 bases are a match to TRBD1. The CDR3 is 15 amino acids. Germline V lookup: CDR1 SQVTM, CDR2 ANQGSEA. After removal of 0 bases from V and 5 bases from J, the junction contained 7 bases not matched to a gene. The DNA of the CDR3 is TGCAGCGTTGAAGACTACAGGGGGCAAGAGTATGGCTACACCTTC. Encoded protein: CSVEDYRGQEYGYTF.

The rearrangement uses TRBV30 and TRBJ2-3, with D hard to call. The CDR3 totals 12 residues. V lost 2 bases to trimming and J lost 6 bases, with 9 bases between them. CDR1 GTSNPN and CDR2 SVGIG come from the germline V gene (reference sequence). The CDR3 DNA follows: TGTGCCTGGAGTATCGGTCCCGATACGCAGTATTTT. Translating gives CAWSIGPDTQYF. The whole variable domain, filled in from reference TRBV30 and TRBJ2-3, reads SQTIHQWPATLVQPVGSPLSLECTVEGTSNPNLYWYRQAAGRGLQLLFYSVGIGQISSEVPQNLSASRPQDRQFILSSKKLLLSDSGFYLCAWSIGPDTQYFGPGTRLTVL.

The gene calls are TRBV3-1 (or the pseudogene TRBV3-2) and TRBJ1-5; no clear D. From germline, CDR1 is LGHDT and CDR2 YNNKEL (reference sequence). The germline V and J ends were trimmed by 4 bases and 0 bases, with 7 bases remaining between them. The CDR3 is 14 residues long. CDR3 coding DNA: TGTGCCAGCAGCCCGTCCTCTAGCAATCAGCCCCAGCATTTT. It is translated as CASSPSSSNQPQHF.

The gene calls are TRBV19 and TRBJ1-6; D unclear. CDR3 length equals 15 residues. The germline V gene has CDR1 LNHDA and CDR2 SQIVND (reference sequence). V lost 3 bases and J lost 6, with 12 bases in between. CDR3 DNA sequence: TGTGCCAGTAGTATTCCCGGACTGATTAATTCACCCCTCCACTTT. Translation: CASSIPGLINSPLHF.

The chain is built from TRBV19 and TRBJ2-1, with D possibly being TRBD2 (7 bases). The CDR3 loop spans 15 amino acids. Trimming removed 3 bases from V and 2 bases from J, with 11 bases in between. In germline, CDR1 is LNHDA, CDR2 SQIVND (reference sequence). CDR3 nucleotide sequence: TGTGCCAGTAGTATGGGGGGGCGCGCCTACAATGAGCAGTTCTTC. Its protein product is CASSMGGRAYNEQFF.